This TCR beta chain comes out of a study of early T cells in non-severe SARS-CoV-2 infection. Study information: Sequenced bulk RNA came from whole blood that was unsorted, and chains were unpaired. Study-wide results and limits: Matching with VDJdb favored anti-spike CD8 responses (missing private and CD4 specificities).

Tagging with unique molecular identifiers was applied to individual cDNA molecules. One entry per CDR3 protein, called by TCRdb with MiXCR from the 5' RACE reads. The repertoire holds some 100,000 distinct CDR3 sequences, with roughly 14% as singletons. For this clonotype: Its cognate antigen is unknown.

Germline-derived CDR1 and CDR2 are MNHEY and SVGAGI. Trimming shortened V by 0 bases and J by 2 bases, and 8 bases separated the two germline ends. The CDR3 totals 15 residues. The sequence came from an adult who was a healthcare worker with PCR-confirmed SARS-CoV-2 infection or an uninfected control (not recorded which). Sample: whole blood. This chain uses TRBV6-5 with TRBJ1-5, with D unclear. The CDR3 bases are TGTGCCAGCAGTTACTCGGGGAAGGGCAATCAGCCCCAGCATTTT. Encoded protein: CASSYSGKGNQPQHF.